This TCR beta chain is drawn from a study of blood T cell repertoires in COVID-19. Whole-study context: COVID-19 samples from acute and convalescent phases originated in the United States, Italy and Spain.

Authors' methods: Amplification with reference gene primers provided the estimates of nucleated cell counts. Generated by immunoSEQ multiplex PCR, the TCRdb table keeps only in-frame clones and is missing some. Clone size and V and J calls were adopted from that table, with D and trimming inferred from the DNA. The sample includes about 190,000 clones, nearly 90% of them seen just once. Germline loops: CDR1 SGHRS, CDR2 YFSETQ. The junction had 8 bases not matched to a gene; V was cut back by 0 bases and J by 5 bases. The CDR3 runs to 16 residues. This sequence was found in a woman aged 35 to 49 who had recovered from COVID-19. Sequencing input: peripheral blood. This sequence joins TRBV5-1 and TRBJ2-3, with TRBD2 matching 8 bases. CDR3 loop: CASSLGVGRVGDTQYF. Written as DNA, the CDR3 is TGCGCCAGCAGCTTGGGAGTCGGGAGGGTAGGAGATACGCAGTATTTT.